These 30 T cell receptor beta chains share one sample of origin, sequenced in a study of shared clonotypes between healthy human individuals. Measured with immunoSEQ multiplex PCR; TCRdb has only the in-frame clones, and not every one. The sample consists of over 2 million clones, just under 95% of them appearing once. The sequenced sample was naive CD4+ T cells from PBMCs. Subset noted: CD45RA+ positively selected. The source of these receptors is a man between 18 and 29 years old in good health. Some clones in this sample may be carry-over from other donors' samples.

This chain uses TRBV15 with TRBJ2-7, with D possibly TRBD1 on 5 matching bases. Looked up from germline, CDR1 is LNHNV and CDR2 is YYDKDF (reference sequence). The ends were cut back, 1 base at V and 11 bases at J, with 15 bases in the middle. This CDR3 is 13 amino acids long. The CDR3 sequence is CATSRAPTEYKYF. CDR3 DNA sequence: TGTGCCACCAGCAGAGCCCCGACAGAGTACAAGTACTTC.

This rearrangement joins TRBV6-6 to TRBJ1-5, with D hard to call. The CDR3 extends over 15 amino acids. V was pared by 5 bases and J by 0 bases, with 11 bases between. The germline CDR1 and CDR2 sequences are MNHNY and SVGAGI (reference sequence). CDR3 in DNA: TGTGCCAGCAGTCCCGCCCAGTATAGCAATCAGCCCCAGCATTTT. Translation: CASSPAQYSNQPQHF.

This chain joins TRBV11-3 and TRBJ2-1; D is unclear. The CDR3 has 13 residues. Trimming took 3 bases from V and 9 from J, leaving 12 bases between them. CDR1 is SGHNT, CDR2 YENEEA, per germline. This CDR3 reads CASSLVSQTEQFF. The CDR3 bases are TGTGCCAGCAGCTTGGTGTCCCAAACTGAGCAGTTCTTC.

CDR3 nucleotides: TGTGCCAGTAGTATGGACTCTGGGGCCAACGTCCTGACTTTC. As protein: CASSMDSGANVLTF. V is TRBV19 and J is TRBJ2-6; D unresolved. The CDR3 length is 14 residues. CDR1 is LNHDA, CDR2 SQIVND, per germline (reference sequence). Trimming shortened V by 3 bases and J by 0 bases, and 3 bases separated the two germline ends.

The chain is built from TRBV28 and TRBJ2-1; D is uncertain. The CDR3 runs 14 residues. Germline CDR1 and CDR2: MDHEN and SYDVKM. V was shortened by 6 bases and J by 0 bases, with 9 bases between the two germline ends. CDR3 residues: CASRPPGSYNEQFF. The DNA for the CDR3 is TGTGCCAGCAGGCCCCCAGGCTCCTACAATGAGCAGTTCTTC.

The chain links TRBV7-2 to TRBJ2-3, with D perhaps TRBD2 (6 bases). The CDR3 loop spans 16 amino acids. Trimming shortened V by 5 bases and J by 3 bases, and 18 bases separated the two germline ends. From germline, CDR1 is SGHTA and CDR2 FQGNSA. The CDR3 reads CASSPSFAGLTDTQYF. The DNA for the CDR3 is TGTGCCAGCAGCCCCTCTTTCGCGGGGCTTACAGATACGCAGTATTTT.

The CDR3 loop is CASSPLSRGSEKLFF. The CDR3 DNA reads as TGTGCCAGCAGCCCATTGAGCAGGGGGTCTGAAAAACTGTTTTTT. J is TRBJ1-4 and V is TRBV9; TRBD1 aligns across 7 bases. Trimming at V came to 4 bases and at J to 7 bases, leaving 10 bases not matched to a gene. Germline CDR1 and CDR2: SGDLS and YYNGEE. The CDR3 totals 15 residues.

This chain links TRBV2 with TRBJ2-7, with TRBD2 identical over 13 bases. The CDR3 runs to 13 residues. V lost 6 bases, J lost 4 bases, and 0 bases stayed unmatched. Per the germline V gene, CDR1 is SNHLY and CDR2 is FYNNEI. The CDR3 is CASRLAGGYEQYF. DNA of the CDR3: TGTGCCAGCAGACTAGCGGGAGGGTACGAGCAGTACTTC.

This chain joins TRBV18 and TRBJ2-7, with TRBD1 matching over 9 bases. This CDR3 is 14 amino acids long. V lost 0 bases, J lost 8 bases, and 5 bases stayed unmatched. CDR1 is KGHSH and CDR2 is LQKENI in the germline V gene. The CDR3 reads CASSPPGDRDKQYF. CDR3 nucleotide sequence: TGTGCCAGCTCACCACCGGGGGACAGGGACAAGCAGTACTTC.

The chain recombines TRBV7-2 with TRBJ1-5, with no clear D. This CDR3 comprises 16 residues. Per the germline V gene, CDR1 is SGHTA and CDR2 is FQGNSA. Trimming cost V 0 bases and J 6 bases, with 15 bases left between them. The CDR3 DNA is TGTGCCAGCAGCTTAGCATTGGGGAGGTCGAGTCAGCCCCAGCATTTT. Encoded protein: CASSLALGRSSQPQHF. The full variable domain, in which reference TRBV7-2 and TRBJ1-5 provide the parts outside the CDR3, is GAGVSQSPSNKVTEKGKDVELRCDPISGHTALYWYRQSLGQGLEFLIYFQGNSAPDKSGLPSDRFSAERTGGSVSTLTIQRTQQEDSAVYLCASSLALGRSSQPQHFGDGTRLSIL.

The chain joins TRBV2 to TRBJ2-3, with TRBD1 matching over 7 bases. Germline V CDR1 and CDR2: SNHLY, FYNNEI. The CDR3 runs to 15 residues. Losses at the gene ends were 2 bases for V and 2 bases for J; bases not matched to a gene: 4. CDR3 DNA: TGTGCCAGCAGTGAATGGGACAGAGACACAGATACGCAGTATTTT. Protein: CASSEWDRDTDTQYF.

The CDR3: CASSQPGQGPGANVLTF. CDR3 nucleotides: TGTGCCAGCAGCCAACCGGGACAGGGTCCTGGGGCCAACGTCCTGACTTTC. V usage is TRBV7-3 and J usage is TRBJ2-6; the match to TRBD1 covers 9 bases. The CDR3 is 17 amino acids. V trimming: 5 bases; J trimming: 2 bases; junction bases outside the gene matches: 7. Germline V lookup: CDR1 SGHTA, CDR2 FQGTGA.

The rearrangement joins TRBV7-3 to TRBJ2-5; TRBD1 might be the D (7 bases). The CDR3 contains 14 residues. CDR1 and CDR2 (germline): SGHTA, FQGTGA. V lost 3 bases and J lost 5, with 13 bases in between. This CDR3 is CASSFQGGEETQYF. The CDR3 nucleotides read TGTGCCAGCAGCTTCCAGGGGGGTGAGGAGACCCAGTACTTC. Full variable domain (outside the CDR3, taken from reference TRBV7-3 and TRBJ2-5): GAGVSQTPSNKVTEKGKYVELRCDPISGHTALYWYRQSLGQGPEFLIYFQGTGAADDSGLPNDRFFAVRPEGSVSTLKIQRTERGDSAVYLCASSFQGGEETQYFGPGTRLLVL.

V and J are TRBV19 and TRBJ1-1; D remains unclear. V dropped 3 bases and J dropped 1 base, with 9 bases sitting between them. CDR1 and CDR2 from the germline V gene are LNHDA and SQIVND (reference sequence). The CDR3 covers 14 residues. The CDR3 DNA follows: TGTGCCAGTAGTATGGAGACCGGGAACACTGAAGCTTTCTTT. Protein product: CASSMETGNTEAFF.

This clone appeared a single time. This rearrangement joins TRBV6-5 to TRBJ1-1, with D uncertain. The V gene lost 2 bases and the J gene lost 0 bases, with 10 bases spanning the gap. This CDR3 spans 15 amino acids. The germline V gene has CDR1 MNHEY and CDR2 SVGAGI. DNA of the CDR3: TGTGCCAGCAGTTACAGCTTTACCATGAACACTGAAGCTTTCTTT. Encoded protein: CASSYSFTMNTEAFF.

This chain joins TRBV30 and TRBJ2-7, with 7 bases aligning to TRBD2. Per germline, CDR1 GTSNPN and CDR2 SVGIG (reference sequence). CDR3 length: 14 amino acids. V dropped 0 bases and J dropped 2; count of bases not matched to a gene: 4. In DNA, the CDR3 is TGTGCCTGGAGTGTATACGGGGGGACCTACGAGCAGTACTTC. Its protein is CAWSVYGGTYEQYF.

This clone occurred a few times. DNA of the CDR3: TGTGCCAGTATAAGGGGACAGGGGCGGACTGAAGCTTTCTTT. Its protein is CASIRGQGRTEAFF. The chain carries TRBV19 and TRBJ1-1; 10 bases map to TRBD1. J gave up 5 bases and V 7 bases, and 7 bases lay outside the gene matches. The CDR3 is 14 residues long. Germline CDR1 reads LNHDA; CDR2 reads SQIVND (reference sequence).

The chain links TRBV18 to TRBJ2-1, with D perhaps matching TRBD1 (5 bases). This CDR3 is 14 amino acids long. The V gene's germline CDR1 is KGHSH and CDR2 LQKENI. V was shortened by 5 bases and J by 5 bases, with 13 bases between the two germline ends. The CDR3 protein is CASSKAGLHNEQFF. DNA for the CDR3: TGTGCCAGCTCAAAGGCAGGGTTACACAATGAGCAGTTCTTC.

This clone occurred a few times. This chain links TRBV7-8 with TRBJ1-5; D is unresolved. The CDR3 covers 16 residues. Trimming pared 0 bases from V and 6 bases from J, leaving 15 bases between. Germline CDR1 reads SGHVS; CDR2 reads FQNEAQ. CDR3 DNA sequence: TGTGCCAGCAGCTTAGCGCCTGGACTGACGGGTCAGCCCCAGCATTTT. Protein sequence: CASSLAPGLTGQPQHF.

The CDR3 coding sequence is TGTGCCAGCAGTTTATCACGGGGGACCTCCTATGGCTACACCTTC. It specifies CASSLSRGTSYGYTF. The rearrangement uses TRBV27 and TRBJ1-2; D is possibly TRBD1 (5 bases). CDR3 length: 15 residues. Per the germline V gene, CDR1 is MNHEY and CDR2 is SMNVEV (reference sequence). V shed 0 bases and J shed 4 bases, with 12 bases lying between them.

The chain uses TRBV2 and TRBJ1-1; D remains ambiguous. Germline CDR1 SNHLY, CDR2 FYNNEI. This CDR3 region has 17 residues. Deletions cut 6 bases from V and 1 base from J, with 21 bases between. The DNA of the CDR3 is TGTGCCAGCAGAGCTACCGGGTCGGCAAACGGGAACACTGAAGCTTTCTTT. It codes for CASRATGSANGNTEAFF.

The chain is built from TRBV19 and TRBJ1-2; D gene uncertain. The CDR3 runs to 15 residues. The germline V gene has CDR1 LNHDA and CDR2 SQIVND (reference sequence). V shed 5 bases and J shed 4 bases, with 17 bases lying between them. In DNA form, the CDR3 reads TGTGCCAGTAGTCCTACCAGGCAGGTCGTCTATGGCTACACCTTC. This sequence encodes CASSPTRQVVYGYTF.

This clone was seen a handful of times. This CDR3 reads CASSYLRGEGNTIYF. The CDR3 coding sequence is TGTGCCAGCAGTTACCTGCGGGGCGAAGGAAACACCATATATTTT. The chain couples TRBV6-6 to TRBJ1-3; maybe TRBD1 (5 bases). V was clipped by 2 bases and J by 4 bases, with 12 bases between them. CDR1 and CDR2 (germline): MNHNY, SVGAGI (reference sequence). The CDR3 is 15 residues long.

V usage is TRBV7-8 and J usage is TRBJ2-1, with D tentatively TRBD2 (6 bases). The V gene's germline CDR1 is SGHVS and CDR2 FQNEAQ. This CDR3 is built from 16 residues. V shed 5 bases and J shed 6 bases, with 20 bases lying between them. CDR3 region: CASSPRYGTLSNEQFF. Written as DNA, the CDR3 is TGTGCCAGCAGCCCCCGGTACGGGACTTTAAGCAATGAGCAGTTCTTC.

V gene TRBV10-3 combines with J gene TRBJ2-1, with D unclear. Trimming left V 2 bases short and J 0 bases short, with 11 bases between. This CDR3 has 16 amino acids. Per germline, CDR1 ENHRY and CDR2 SYGVKD. The CDR3 loop reads CAISEGPGPSYNEQFF. CDR3 DNA sequence: TGTGCCATCAGTGAGGGGCCCGGCCCCTCCTACAATGAGCAGTTCTTC.

This clone is a singleton in its sample. The gene calls are TRBV28 and TRBJ1-6, with a weak D call TRBD1 (5 bases). Germline CDR1 is MDHEN and CDR2 is SYDVKM. This CDR3 comprises 16 residues. V was shortened by 6 bases and J by 0 bases, with 12 bases between the two germline ends. The chain's CDR3 is CASRYRTSSYNSPLHF. As DNA, the CDR3 is TGTGCCAGCAGATACAGGACCTCCTCCTATAATTCACCCCTCCACTTT.

The genes are TRBV7-8 and TRBJ2-3; TRBD2 matches at 12 bases. The germline V gene encodes CDR1 SGHVS and CDR2 FQNEAQ. The CDR3 consists of 18 residues. The ends lost 5 bases at V and 5 bases at J; junction bases unmatched: 14. The CDR3 nucleotides read TGTGCCAGCAGCCAAACAAGACTAGCGGGAGTACGAGGAGATACGCAGTATTTT. Its translation: CASSQTRLAGVRGDTQYF.

This clone was detected only once. The V and J genes are TRBV27 and TRBJ2-4, with D perhaps TRBD2 (5 bases). The CDR3 contains 14 residues. The V end lost 5 bases, the J end lost 8 bases, and 16 bases lay between the germline ends. The germline V gene encodes CDR1 MNHEY and CDR2 SMNVEV (reference sequence). The CDR3 loop is CASSPRGSWDIQYF. In DNA, the CDR3 is TGTGCCAGCAGTCCCCGGGGTAGCTGGGACATTCAGTACTTC.

The gene calls are TRBV7-3 and TRBJ1-1; D unclear. This CDR3 contains 14 residues. Trimming shortened V by 5 bases and J by 1 base, and 11 bases separated the two germline ends. CDR1 and CDR2 from the germline V gene are SGHTA and FQGTGA. The CDR3 bases are TGTGCCAGCAGCCCCCCTCGGTGGAACACTGAAGCTTTCTTT. Amino acid sequence: CASSPPRWNTEAFF.

J is TRBJ2-5 and V is TRBV29-1; no definite D call. Trimming removed 4 bases at V and 4 bases at J, with 19 bases between. Germline V gene data show CDR1 as SQVTM and CDR2 as ANQGSEA. There are 15 residues in the CDR3. The CDR3, as DNA: TGCAGCGTTGGGTTAAAGGGTATCCCGGGAGAGACCCAGTACTTC. Its protein is CSVGLKGIPGETQYF.